The sequence of this T cell receptor (beta chain) was determined in a study of tumor and adjacent non-tumor tissue in lung cancer. At the level of the study: The cohort had 12 to 13 adenocarcinoma, a couple of squamous cell and 1 small cell patients. Patients were aged roughly 30 to 76, 10 men and roughly five women, stage I to III.

A modified ARM-PCR protocol with three rounds of nested PCR amplified TCRbeta. TCRdb itself ran the multiplex PCR reads through MiXCR, one entry per CDR3 protein. The sample includes some 100,000 distinct CDR3 sequences, around 75% of them seen just once. The template was RNA from unsorted bulk tissue. Findings and caveats of the study: In normal lung, the top 100 clones were significantly more dominant than in tumor. TCR diversity was significantly greater in tumor than normal lung tissue.

In its sample, this clonotype was seen many times. The antigen is unknown. V was cut by 6 bases and J by 0 bases, with 4 bases left in between. Germline V gene sequence: CDR1 MNHEY, CDR2 SVGEGT. The CDR3 length is 12 residues. Sequences were obtained from lung tumor tissue. This sequence was found in an older woman with non-small cell lung cancer. The chain has TRBV6-2 or TRBV6-3 and TRBJ2-3; D not certain. In DNA form, the CDR3 reads TGTGCCAGCAGCGACAGCACAGATACGCAGTATTTT. Translating gives CASSDSTDTQYF.